The 20 T cell receptor beta chains below come from one sample, sequenced in a study of molecular identifiers for immune sequencing clone quantification. From the PCR reads, TCRdb called clonotypes with MiXCR, one entry per CDR3 protein. This sample carries about 640,000 distinct CDR3 sequences, 15% to 20% of them seen once, and the ten largest clones take 0.7% to 1%. The specimen was naive CD8+ T cells from blood, with Jurkat cell RNA spiked in. Documented subset: FACS-sorted CD8+CD4-CCR7+CD45RA+ naive T cells. The receptors shown here come from a human donor in good health. Some libraries in this study had Jurkat cell RNA spiked in.

Note on this clonotype: Just one base apart from a much larger clone, this may be a read error. The chain combines TRBV20-1 with TRBJ1-1; 9 bases are a match to TRBD1. V trimming: 5 bases; J trimming: 5 bases; junction bases outside the gene matches: 24. Germline CDR1 and CDR2: DFQATT and SNEGSKA (reference sequence). There are 19 residues in the CDR3. The CDR3 loop is CSAADVLVWDRVGRTEAFF. For the CDR3, the DNA is TGCAGTGCTGCCGACGTCTTAGTATGGGACAGGGTTGGTAGGACTGAAGCTTTCTTT.

Comments on this clonotype: This clone may be a read error of a much larger clone one base away. The chain is built from TRBV12-3 or TRBV12-4 and TRBJ1-5; no firm D call. The CDR3 is made up of 15 amino acids. The CDR3 DNA reads as TGTGCCAGCAGTTTATCTTCAGTGGGCCGGCAGCCCCGGCATTTT. This translates into CASSLSSVGRQPRHF.

In the case of this clonotype: This may come from a read error, since a much larger clone is one base off. V gene TRBV12-3 or TRBV12-4 combines with J gene TRBJ2-5; TRBD2 agrees at 8 bases. This CDR3 is built from 15 residues. Trimming removed 3 bases from V and 3 bases from J; junction bases left unmatched: 6. CDR3 residues: CASSLYSGEKETQYF. The CDR3 nucleotides read TGTGCCAGCAGTTTGTATAGCGGGGAGAAAGAGACCCAGTACTTC.

This chain uses TRBV12-3 or TRBV12-4 with TRBJ1-2; a possible D gene is TRBD1 (5 bases). The CDR3 loop spans 14 amino acids. V lost 6 bases, J lost 4 bases, and 15 bases lay in between. CDR3 nucleotide sequence: TGTGCCAGCAGGGGCCGGGACGGGGGCTATGGCTACACCTTC. Translating it yields CASRGRDGGYGYTF.

Concerning this clonotype itself: A single base separates this from a much larger clone, so it may be a read error. It is likely a read error, because the conserved phenylalanine at the end of the CDR3 is missing. No DNA is shown, since the ends of the CDR3 on it are uncertain; the CDR3 is the one TCRdb lists. This chain links TRBV6-6 with TRBJ2-7; whether TRBD1, the table's D call, matches the DNA was not checked. The germline gives CDR1 MNHNY, CDR2 SVGAGI (reference sequence). The CDR3 spans 11 amino acids, including both terminal residues. Here the CDR3 reads CASSHGQEGYL.

Points on this clonotype: No conserved phenylalanine or tryptophan is present at the end of the CDR3, so a read error is the likely explanation. The chain has TRBV27 and TRBJ1-1, with 8 bases matching TRBD1. The CDR3 has 13 residues. Germline values: CDR1 MNHEY, CDR2 SMNVEV (reference sequence). With 5 bases clipped from V and 11 bases from J, the junction kept 10 bases outside the gene matches. The CDR3 coding sequence is TGTGCCAGCAGTGGTATTCTGGGACAGGAGGCTTTCCTT. This codes for CASSGILGQEAFL.

Worth noting for this clonotype: A single base separates this from a much larger clone, so it may be a read error. The chain has TRBV29-1 and TRBJ2-1; TRBD2 aligns across 8 bases. Germline V gives CDR1 SQVTM, CDR2 ANQGSEA. J was trimmed by 7 bases and V by 8 bases; bases with no gene match: 10. The CDR3 contains 13 residues. The CDR3 nucleotides read TGCAGCATCCTATTTAGCGGGATGAATGAGCAGTTCTTC. Encoded protein: CSILFSGMNEQFF.

Ten or more counts support this clonotype. The CDR3 spells CASSPMRTTTSSYNEQFF. The CDR3 coding sequence is TGTGCCAGCAGCCCAATGCGGACGACCACTAGCTCCTACAATGAGCAGTTCTTC. The chain uses TRBV7-9 and TRBJ2-1; possibly TRBD2 for D (5 bases). V was shortened by 5 bases and J by 0 bases, with 20 bases between the two germline ends. This CDR3 contains 18 residues. Germline CDR1 and CDR2: SEHNR and FQNEAQ (reference sequence).

This clonotype came up a few times. The chain links TRBV20-1 to TRBJ2-7; D might be TRBD1 (6 bases). The CDR3 contains 15 residues. V was cut by 3 bases and J by 2 bases, with 17 bases left in between. Per germline, CDR1 DFQATT and CDR2 SNEGSKA (reference sequence). The CDR3 spells CSASWPQGMTYEQYF. For the CDR3, the DNA is TGCAGTGCTAGTTGGCCGCAGGGGATGACCTACGAGCAGTACTTC.

This clonotype was observed at least ten times. The chain couples TRBV4-2 to TRBJ1-1, with D tentatively TRBD1 (5 bases). This CDR3 spans 12 amino acids. V lost 0 bases and J lost 10, with 9 bases in between. From germline, CDR1 is LGHNA and CDR2 YNFKEQ. DNA for the CDR3: TGTGCCAGCAGCCAAGACGGCGGGGCAGCTTTCTTT. Protein sequence: CASSQDGGAAFF.

The rearrangement links TRBV28 to TRBJ2-1; 7 bases are shared with TRBD1. This CDR3 is 15 amino acids long. Germline CDR1 and CDR2: MDHEN and SYDVKM. The V segment lost 4 bases and the J segment 5 bases; nucleotides outside the gene matches: 8. CDR3 region: CASSSPWDSHNEQFF. The CDR3 nucleotides are TGTGCCAGCAGTTCCCCCTGGGACAGTCACAATGAGCAGTTCTTC. The variable domain in full, completed from reference TRBV28 and TRBJ2-1, reads DVKVTQSSRYLVKRTGEKVFLECVQDMDHENMFWYRQDPGLGLRLIYFSYDVKMKEKGDIPEGYSVSREKKERFSLILESASTNQTSMYLCASSSPWDSHNEQFFGPGTRLTVL.

In this sample, this clonotype turned up many times. This chain links TRBV7-9 with TRBJ2-5; 8 nucleotides align to TRBD1. Germline V gives CDR1 SEHNR, CDR2 FQNEAQ (reference sequence). V trimming: 7 bases; J trimming: 5 bases; junction bases outside the gene matches: 6. The CDR3 spans 13 residues. The CDR3 DNA sequence: TGTGCCAGCACCAACAGGGGGGAGGAGACCCAGTACTTC. This codes for CASTNRGEETQYF.

The genes are TRBV27 and TRBJ2-3, with 9 bases matching TRBD1. The ends lost 5 bases at V and 3 bases at J; junction bases unmatched: 6. Germline V gene lookup returns CDR1 MNHEY and CDR2 SMNVEV (reference sequence). The CDR3 covers 15 residues. Here the CDR3 reads CASSRVQGATDTQYF. CDR3 nucleotide sequence: TGTGCCAGCAGTAGGGTACAGGGGGCGACAGATACGCAGTATTTT.

This clonotype was picked up a small number of times. A read error may account for a junction end that differs from germline. This sequence joins TRBV27 and TRBJ2-1; TRBD2 matches at 10 bases. The germline gives CDR1 MNHEY, CDR2 SMNVEV (reference sequence). This CDR3 comprises 14 residues. CDR3 nucleotides: TGTGCCAGTAGTTTAGCGGGGGGTCACAATGAGCAGTTCTTC. The encoded protein is CASSLAGGHNEQFF.

This clonotype was seen many times. The chain combines TRBV6-2 or TRBV6-3 with TRBJ1-5; D is ambiguous. V gave up 6 bases and J gave up 4 bases, with 1 base separating them. Per germline, CDR1 MNHEY and CDR2 SVGEGT. There are 10 residues in the CDR3. The CDR3 coding sequence is TGTGCCAGCAGGAATCAGCCCCAGCATTTT. It yields the protein CASRNQPQHF.

A remark on this clonotype: A much bigger clone sits one base away, suggesting this may be a read error. This chain joins TRBV11-2 and TRBJ2-3, with 14 bases lining up with TRBD2. V gave up 4 bases and J gave up 5 bases; unmatched junction bases: 5. The CDR3 contains 16 residues. Germline values: CDR1 SGHAT, CDR2 FQNNGV. The CDR3 is CASSSRTSGGIDTQYF. CDR3 nucleotide sequence: TGTGCCAGCAGCTCAAGGACTAGCGGGGGGATAGATACGCAGTATTTT.

About this clonotype: This may stem from a read error, because a much larger clone lies one nucleotide away. This rearrangement joins TRBV6-2 or TRBV6-3 to TRBJ1-1, with unresolved D. V was shortened by 4 bases and J by 1 base, with 16 bases between the two germline ends. Germline loops: CDR1 MNHEY, CDR2 SVGEGT. The CDR3 runs 16 residues. The CDR3 region has the DNA TGTGCCAGCAGTTCTTGGGAATCAGATGAGAACACTGAAGCTTTCTTT. It is translated as CASSSWESDENTEAFF.

This clonotype was observed at least ten times. The V gene is TRBV15, the J gene TRBJ1-6; maybe TRBD1 (5 bases). Germline V CDR1 and CDR2: LNHNV, YYDKDF (reference sequence). The length of the CDR3 is 13 residues. The ends were cut back, 0 bases at V and 9 bases at J, with 6 bases in the middle. The CDR3 bases are TGTGCCACCAGCAGAGATGGGGCTTCACCCCTCCACTTT. Protein product: CATSRDGASPLHF.

This clonotype showed up many times. The CDR3 coding sequence is TGTGCCAGCAGTTATGTGGCTACTATGGAGCAGTACTTC. This gives the protein CASSYVATMEQYF. V and J are TRBV6-2 or TRBV6-3 and TRBJ2-7, with D hard to call. The CDR3 is 13 residues long. The V and J ends lost 3 bases and 7 bases respectively, with 13 bases between them. Germline values: CDR1 MNHEY, CDR2 SVGEGT.

This clonotype was recorded a few times. The chain carries TRBV6-2 or TRBV6-3 and TRBJ2-5, with TRBD1 as a possible D gene (6 bases). The CDR3 is made up of 16 amino acids. Trimming stripped 2 bases from V and 0 bases from J, with 13 bases between. CDR1 MNHEY and CDR2 SVGEGT come from the germline V gene. In DNA form, the CDR3 reads TGTGCCAGCAGTTACGACTACCACAGGGACCAAGAGACCCAGTACTTC. It encodes CASSYDYHRDQETQYF.